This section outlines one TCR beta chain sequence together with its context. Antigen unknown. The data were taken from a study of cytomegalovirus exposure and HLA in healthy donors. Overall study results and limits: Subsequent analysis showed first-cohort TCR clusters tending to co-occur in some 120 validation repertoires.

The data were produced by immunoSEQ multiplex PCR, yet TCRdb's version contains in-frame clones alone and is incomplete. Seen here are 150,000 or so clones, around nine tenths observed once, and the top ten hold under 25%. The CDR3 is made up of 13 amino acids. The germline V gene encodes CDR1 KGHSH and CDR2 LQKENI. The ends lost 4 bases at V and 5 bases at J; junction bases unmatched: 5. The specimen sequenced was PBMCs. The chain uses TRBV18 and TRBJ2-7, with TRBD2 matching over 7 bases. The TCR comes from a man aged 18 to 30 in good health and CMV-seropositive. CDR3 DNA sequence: TGTGCCAGCTCACTCTGGGCGGGGGACGAGCAGTACTTC. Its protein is CASSLWAGDEQYF.